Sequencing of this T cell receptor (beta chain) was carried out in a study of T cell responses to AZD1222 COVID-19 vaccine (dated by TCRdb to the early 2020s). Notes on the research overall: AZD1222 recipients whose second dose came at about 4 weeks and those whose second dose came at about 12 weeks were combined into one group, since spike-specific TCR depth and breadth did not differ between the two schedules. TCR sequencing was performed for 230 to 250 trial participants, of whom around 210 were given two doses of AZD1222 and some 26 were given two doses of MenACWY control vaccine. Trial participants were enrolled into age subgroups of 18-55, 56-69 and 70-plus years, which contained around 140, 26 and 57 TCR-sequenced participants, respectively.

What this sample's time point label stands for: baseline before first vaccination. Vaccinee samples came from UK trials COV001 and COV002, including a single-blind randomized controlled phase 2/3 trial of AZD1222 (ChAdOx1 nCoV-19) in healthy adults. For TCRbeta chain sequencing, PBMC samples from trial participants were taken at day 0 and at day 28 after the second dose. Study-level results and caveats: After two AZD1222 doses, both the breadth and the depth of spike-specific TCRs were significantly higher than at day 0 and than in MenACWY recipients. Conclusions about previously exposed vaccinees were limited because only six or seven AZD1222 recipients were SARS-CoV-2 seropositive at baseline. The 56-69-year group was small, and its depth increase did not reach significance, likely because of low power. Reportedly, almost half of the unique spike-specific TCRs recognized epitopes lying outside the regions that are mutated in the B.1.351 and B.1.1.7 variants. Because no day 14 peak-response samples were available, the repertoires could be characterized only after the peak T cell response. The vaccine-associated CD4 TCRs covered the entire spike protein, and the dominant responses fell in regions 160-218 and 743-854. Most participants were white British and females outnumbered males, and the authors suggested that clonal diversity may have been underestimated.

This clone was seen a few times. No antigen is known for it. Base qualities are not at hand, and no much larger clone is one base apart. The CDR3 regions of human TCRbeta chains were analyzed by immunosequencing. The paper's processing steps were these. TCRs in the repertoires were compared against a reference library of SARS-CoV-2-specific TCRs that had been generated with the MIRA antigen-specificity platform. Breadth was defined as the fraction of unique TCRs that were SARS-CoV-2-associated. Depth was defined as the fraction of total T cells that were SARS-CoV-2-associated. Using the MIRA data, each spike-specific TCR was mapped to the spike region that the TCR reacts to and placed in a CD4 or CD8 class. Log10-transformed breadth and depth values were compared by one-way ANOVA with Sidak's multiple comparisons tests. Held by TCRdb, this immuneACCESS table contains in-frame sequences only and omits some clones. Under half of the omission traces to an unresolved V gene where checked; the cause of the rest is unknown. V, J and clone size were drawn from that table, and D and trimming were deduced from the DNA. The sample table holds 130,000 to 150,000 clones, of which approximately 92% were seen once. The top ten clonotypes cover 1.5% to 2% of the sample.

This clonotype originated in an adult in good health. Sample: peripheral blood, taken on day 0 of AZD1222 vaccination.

The bases are TGTGCCAGCAGCTTAGCGGCCGATTCCTACGAGCAGTACTTC. The translation is CASSLAADSYEQYF. Recombination linked TRBV7-9 to TRBJ2-7; a confident D gene designation cannot be given. CDR1 and CDR2, looked up from the germline V gene (reference sequence), are SEHNR and FQNEAQ. V drops 0 bases and J drops 1 base, leaving 7 bases in between. From its cysteine to its phenylalanine, the CDR3 spans 14 amino acids. Just CDR3 DNA is preserved here, 42 bases in frame from base 1.